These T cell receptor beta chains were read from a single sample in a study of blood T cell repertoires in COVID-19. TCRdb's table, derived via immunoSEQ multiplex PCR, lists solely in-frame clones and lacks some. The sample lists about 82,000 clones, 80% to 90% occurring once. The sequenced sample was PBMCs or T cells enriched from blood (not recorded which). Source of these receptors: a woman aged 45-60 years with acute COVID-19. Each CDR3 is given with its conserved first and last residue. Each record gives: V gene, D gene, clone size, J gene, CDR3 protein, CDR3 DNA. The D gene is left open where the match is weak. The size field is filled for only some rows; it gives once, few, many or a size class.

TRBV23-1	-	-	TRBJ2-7	CASSPEARRDYEQYF	TGCGCCAGCAGTCCTGAGGCTCGAAGAGACTACGAGCAGTACTTC
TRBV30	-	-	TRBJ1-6	CAWSVHSVYNSPLHF	TGTGCCTGGAGTGTACACAGTGTGTATAATTCACCCCTCCACTTT
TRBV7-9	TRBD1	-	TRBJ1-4	CASSLGGQGSEKLFF	TGTGCCAGCAGCTTAGGGGGACAGGGGAGTGAAAAACTGTTTTTT
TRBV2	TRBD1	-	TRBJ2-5	CASRRQGARETQYF	TGTGCCAGCAGACGGCAGGGGGCGCGGGAGACCCAGTACTTC
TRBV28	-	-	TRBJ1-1	CASSKWAGDTEAFF	TGTGCCAGCAGTAAGTGGGCGGGGGACACTGAAGCTTTCTTT
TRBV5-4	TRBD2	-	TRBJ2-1	CASSSEGLAGGEEQFF	TGTGCCAGCAGCTCGGAGGGACTAGCGGGAGGCGAAGAGCAGTTCTTC
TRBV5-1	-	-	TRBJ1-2	CASSRGEGASGYTF	TGCGCCAGCAGCCGGGGAGAGGGCGCCTCGGGCTACACCTTC
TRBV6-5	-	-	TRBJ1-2	CATRSFGYTF	TGTGCCACCAGGTCATTTGGCTACACCTTC
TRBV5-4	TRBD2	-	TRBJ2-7	CASSVGGEGDYEQYF	TGTGCCAGCAGCGTCGGGGGGGAGGGAGACTACGAGCAGTACTTC
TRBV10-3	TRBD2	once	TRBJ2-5	CAIKPGLAEETQYF	TGTGCCATCAAACCGGGACTAGCGGAAGAGACCCAGTACTTC
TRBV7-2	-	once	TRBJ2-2	CASSSPPRVSNTGELFF	TGTGCCAGCAGCTCCCCCCCCCGGGTTTCGAACACCGGGGAGCTGTTTTTT
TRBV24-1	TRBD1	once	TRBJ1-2	CATSVRDTGALYGYTF	TGTGCCACCAGTGTTCGAGACACAGGGGCCCTCTATGGCTACACCTTC
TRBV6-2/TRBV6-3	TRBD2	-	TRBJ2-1	CASSRTSASSYNEQFF	TGTGCCAGCAGCCGTACTAGCGCAAGCTCCTACAATGAGCAGTTCTTC
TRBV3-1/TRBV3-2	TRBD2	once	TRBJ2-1	CASSQGLAGGDQFF	TGTGCCAGCAGCCAGGGACTAGCGGGAGGGGACCAGTTCTTC
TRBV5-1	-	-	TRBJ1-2	CASSPGTPHYGYTF	TGCGCCAGCAGCCCTGGGACACCCCACTATGGCTACACCTTC
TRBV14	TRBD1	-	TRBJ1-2	CASSNRDRGVYGYTF	TGTGCCAGCAGCAACCGGGACAGGGGCGTCTATGGCTACACCTTC
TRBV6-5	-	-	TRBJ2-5	CASGREGGPETQYF	TGTGCCAGCGGGAGAGAGGGAGGTCCTGAGACCCAGTACTTC
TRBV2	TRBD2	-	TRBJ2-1	CASSPSGRDSYNEQFF	TGTGCCAGCAGTCCAAGCGGGAGAGACTCCTACAATGAGCAGTTCTTC
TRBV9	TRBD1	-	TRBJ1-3	CASSVRGDGNTIYF	TGTGCCAGCAGCGTCAGGGGGGATGGAAACACCATATATTTT
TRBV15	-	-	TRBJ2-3	CATSRDLRDLTDTQYF	TGTGCCACCAGCAGAGATCTACGGGACTTAACAGATACGCAGTATTTT
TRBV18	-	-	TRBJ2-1	CASSPAIREQFF	TGTGCCAGCTCACCGGCCATCAGGGAGCAGTTCTTC
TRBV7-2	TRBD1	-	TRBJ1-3	CASSSITTGGPYF	TGTGCCAGCAGCTCCATTACGACAGGGGGCCCATATTTT
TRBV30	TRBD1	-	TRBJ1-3	CAWTGGSGNTIYF	TGTGCCTGGACAGGGGGTTCTGGAAACACCATATATTTT